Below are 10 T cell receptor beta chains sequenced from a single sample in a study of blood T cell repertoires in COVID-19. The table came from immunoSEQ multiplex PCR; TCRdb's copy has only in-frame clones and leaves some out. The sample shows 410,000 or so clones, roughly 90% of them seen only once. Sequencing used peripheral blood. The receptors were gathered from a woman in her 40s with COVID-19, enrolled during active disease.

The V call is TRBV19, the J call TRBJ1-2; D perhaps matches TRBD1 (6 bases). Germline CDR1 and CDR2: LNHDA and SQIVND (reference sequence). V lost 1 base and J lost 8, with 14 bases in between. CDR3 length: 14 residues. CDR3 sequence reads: CASSIAGRGSGYTF. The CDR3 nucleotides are TGTGCCAGTAGTATAGCCGGCAGGGGATCGGGCTACACCTTC.

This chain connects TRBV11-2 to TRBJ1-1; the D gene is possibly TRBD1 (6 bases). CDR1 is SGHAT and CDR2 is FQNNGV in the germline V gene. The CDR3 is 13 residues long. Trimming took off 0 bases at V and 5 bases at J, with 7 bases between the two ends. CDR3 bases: TGTGCCAGCAGCTTAGAACAGGGTACTGAAGCTTTCTTT. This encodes CASSLEQGTEAFF.

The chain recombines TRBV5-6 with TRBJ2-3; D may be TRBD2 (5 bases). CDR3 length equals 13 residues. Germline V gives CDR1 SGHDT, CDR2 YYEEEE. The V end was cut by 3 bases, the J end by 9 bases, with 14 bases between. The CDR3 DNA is TGTGCCAGCAGCTCGGGCCAGCCGGGGACGCAGTATTTT. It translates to CASSSGQPGTQYF.

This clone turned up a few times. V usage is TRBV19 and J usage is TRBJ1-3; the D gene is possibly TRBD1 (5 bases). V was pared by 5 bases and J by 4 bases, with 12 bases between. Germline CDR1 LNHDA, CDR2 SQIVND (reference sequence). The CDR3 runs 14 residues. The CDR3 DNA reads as TGTGCCAGTAGTCCCACAGGCCTCGGAAACACCATATATTTT. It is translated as CASSPTGLGNTIYF.

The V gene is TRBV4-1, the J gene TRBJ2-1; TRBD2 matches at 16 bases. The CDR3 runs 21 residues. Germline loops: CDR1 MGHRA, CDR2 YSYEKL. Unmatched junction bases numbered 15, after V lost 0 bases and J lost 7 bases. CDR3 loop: CASSQDGRGLAGGPRGNEQFF. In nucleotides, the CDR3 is TGCGCCAGCAGCCAAGATGGCAGGGGACTAGCGGGAGGGCCCCGTGGGAATGAGCAGTTCTTC.

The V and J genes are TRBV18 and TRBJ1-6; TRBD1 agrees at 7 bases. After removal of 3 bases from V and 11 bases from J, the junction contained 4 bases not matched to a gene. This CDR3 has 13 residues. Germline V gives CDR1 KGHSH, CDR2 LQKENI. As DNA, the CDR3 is TGTGCCAGCTCACCGAACAGGGGTCCACCCCTCCACTTT. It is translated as CASSPNRGPPLHF.

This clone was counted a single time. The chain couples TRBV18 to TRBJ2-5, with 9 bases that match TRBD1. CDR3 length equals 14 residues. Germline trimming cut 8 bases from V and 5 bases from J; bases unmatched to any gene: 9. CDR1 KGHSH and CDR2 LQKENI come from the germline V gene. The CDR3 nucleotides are TGTGCCAGCGCAAAAGACAGGGGGTTGGAGACCCAGTACTTC. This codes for CASAKDRGLETQYF.

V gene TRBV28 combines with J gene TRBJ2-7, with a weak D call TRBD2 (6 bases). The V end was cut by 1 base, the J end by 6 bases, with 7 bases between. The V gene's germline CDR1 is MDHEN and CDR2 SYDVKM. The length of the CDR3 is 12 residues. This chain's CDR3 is CASSLSTSEQYF. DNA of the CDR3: TGTGCCAGCAGTTTATCGACTAGCGAGCAGTACTTC.

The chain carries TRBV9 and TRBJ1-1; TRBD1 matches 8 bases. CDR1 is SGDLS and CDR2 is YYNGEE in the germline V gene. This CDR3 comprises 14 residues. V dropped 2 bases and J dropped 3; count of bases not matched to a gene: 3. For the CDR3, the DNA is TGTGCCAGCAGCGTCGGACAGGGACACACTGAAGCTTTCTTT. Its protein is CASSVGQGHTEAFF.

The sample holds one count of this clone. The CDR3 DNA reads as TGTGCCAGTAGTATTGGGGAACAGGGCCATCCGCTGGGTCAGCCCCAGCATTTT. It specifies CASSIGEQGHPLGQPQHF. The V gene is TRBV19, the J gene TRBJ1-5, with a tentative D call TRBD1 (6 bases). Per germline, CDR1 LNHDA and CDR2 SQIVND (reference sequence). V was shortened by 3 bases and J by 6 bases, with 24 bases between the two germline ends. The CDR3 contains 18 residues. The complete variable domain, with remaining parts taken from reference TRBV19 and TRBJ1-5, reads DGGITQSPKYLFRKEGQNVTLSCEQNLNHDAMYWYRQDPGQGLRLIYYSQIVNDFQKGDIAEGYSVSREKKESFPLTVTSAQKNPTAFYLCASSIGEQGHPLGQPQHFGDGTRLSIL.